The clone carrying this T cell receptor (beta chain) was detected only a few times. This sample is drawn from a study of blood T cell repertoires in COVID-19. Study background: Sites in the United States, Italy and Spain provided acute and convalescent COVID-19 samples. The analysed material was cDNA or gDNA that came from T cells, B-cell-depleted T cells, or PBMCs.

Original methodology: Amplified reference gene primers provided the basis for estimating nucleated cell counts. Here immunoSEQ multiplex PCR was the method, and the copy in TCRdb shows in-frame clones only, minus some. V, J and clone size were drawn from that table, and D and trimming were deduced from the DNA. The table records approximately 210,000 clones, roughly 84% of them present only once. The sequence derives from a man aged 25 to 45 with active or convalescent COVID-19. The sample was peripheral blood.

The CDR3 DNA is TGTGCCAGCACCAACACTTTACCGACTCGACAGAGCAATCAGCCCCAGCATTTT. It is translated as CASTNTLPTRQSNQPQHF. V gene TRBV28 combines with J gene TRBJ1-5; D might be TRBD1 (5 bases). V was shortened by 7 bases and J by 1 base, with 23 bases between the two germline ends. Germline V lookup: CDR1 MDHEN, CDR2 SYDVKM. The CDR3 spans 18 residues.